This T cell receptor (beta chain) was recovered during a study of T cells in Graves' hyperthyroidism and ophthalmopathy. At least ten counts were recorded for this clonotype. Individuals with ophthalmopathy presented a Clinical Activity Score of at least 3, a NOSPECS grade of at least 4 and a duration under 3 months. TCR beta CDR3 sequences were amplified from RNA transcripts. Initially, a first-round RT-PCR of the TCR CDR3 employed the HTBI primer set. Via MiXCR, TCRdb re-called the multiplex PCR reads, giving one row per CDR3 protein. This repertoire shows approximately 350,000 distinct CDR3 sequences, 15% found once; its top ten account for roughly 20%. There are 14 residues in the CDR3. V was shortened by 6 bases and J by 7 bases, with 19 bases between the two germline ends. CDR1 DFQATT and CDR2 SNEGSKA come from the germline V gene (reference sequence).

The rearrangement uses TRBV20-1 and TRBJ2-1; weak D call: TRBD1 (5 bases). The sequence derives from a woman aged 55-69 years with Graves' ophthalmopathy. The sequenced sample consisted of blood. This chain's CDR3 is CSARQPPGWNEQFF. CDR3 DNA sequence: TGCAGTGCACGACAGCCTCCCGGGTGGAATGAGCAGTTCTTC.